Below, 17 T cell receptor beta chains from the same sample are listed, as sequenced in a study of shared clonotypes between healthy human individuals. Clones were sequenced by immunoSEQ multiplex PCR, and TCRdb holds only the in-frame ones, with some missing. Here the sample spans 2 million or so clones, roughly 94% being singletons. CD45RO negativity and positive selection for CCR7 defined naive CD8 cells, a population that excluded terminally differentiated effector memory CD45RA+ cells. The sample comprised naive CD8+ T cells sorted from blood. The source is a young man in good health.

V usage is TRBV13 and J usage is TRBJ2-1; perhaps TRBD2 as D (6 bases). The CDR3 is made up of 12 amino acids. The V end was cut by 5 bases, the J end by 8 bases, with 10 bases between. The germline V gene encodes CDR1 PRHDT and CDR2 FYEKMQ (reference sequence). CDR3 sequence (DNA): TGTGCCAGCAGCCCCACTAGCTATGAGCAGTTCTTC. This sequence encodes CASSPTSYEQFF. Drawing the rest from reference TRBV13 and TRBJ2-1, the complete variable domain is AAGVIQSPRHLIKEKRETATLKCYPIPRHDTVYWYQQGPGQDPQFLISFYEKMQSDKGSIPDRFSAQQFSDYHSELNMSSLELGDSALYFCASSPTSYEQFFGPGTRLTVL.

This chain uses TRBV9 with TRBJ2-3, with 7 positions matching TRBD2. With V trimmed by 3 bases and J by 7 bases, 11 bases remained unmatched. The CDR3 contains 15 residues. Looked up from germline, CDR1 is SGDLS and CDR2 is YYNGEE. Written as DNA, the CDR3 is TGTGCCAGCAGCGGACCTAGGGAGGGCCTGAATACGCAGTATTTT. Protein product: CASSGPREGLNTQYF.

This chain links TRBV4-3 with TRBJ2-2; 8 bases map to TRBD2. Germline V gene data show CDR1 as LGHNA and CDR2 as YSLEER. The CDR3 length is 15 residues. Trimming at V came to 4 bases and at J to 3 bases, leaving 4 bases not matched to a gene. The CDR3 is CASSPLRGDTGELFF. The CDR3 coding sequence is TGCGCCAGCAGCCCCCTGCGGGGGGACACCGGGGAGCTGTTTTTT.

The chain's CDR3 is CASSPGTSGELPSYEQYF. The CDR3 DNA is TGTGCCAGCAGCCCCGGGACTAGCGGAGAACTACCCTCCTACGAGCAGTACTTC. The gene calls are TRBV14 and TRBJ2-7; 11 bases are shared with TRBD2. CDR1 and CDR2 (germline): SGHDN, FVKESK. The trim removed 4 bases at V and 0 bases at J, leaving 11 bases unmatched. The CDR3 sequence is 18 residues long. The whole variable domain, filled in from reference TRBV14 and TRBJ2-7, reads EAGVTQFPSHSVIEKGQTVTLRCDPISGHDNLYWYRRVMGKEIKFLLHFVKESKQDESGMPNNRFLAERTGGTYSTLKVQPAELEDSGVYFCASSPGTSGELPSYEQYFGPGTRLTVT.

CDR3 nucleotide sequence: TGTGCCAGCAGCTTAGACCCAGGGATGTCAGATACGCAGTATTTT. Amino acid sequence: CASSLDPGMSDTQYF. The rearrangement joins TRBV7-8 to TRBJ2-3; weak D call: TRBD1 (5 bases). CDR1 is SGHVS, CDR2 FQNEAQ, per germline. V dropped 1 base and J dropped 4 bases, with 12 bases sitting between them. The CDR3 covers 15 residues. The full variable domain, rest sourced from reference TRBV7-8 and TRBJ2-3, is GAGVSQSPRYKVAKRGQDVALRCDPISGHVSLFWYQQALGQGPEFLTYFQNEAQLDKSGLPSDRFFAERPEGSVSTLKIQRTQQEDSAVYLCASSLDPGMSDTQYFGPGTRLTVL.

The V call is TRBV15, the J call TRBJ2-2; 7 positions match TRBD2. Germline CDR1 LNHNV, CDR2 YYDKDF (reference sequence). The V segment lost 0 bases and the J segment 3 bases; nucleotides outside the gene matches: 7. This CDR3 region has 17 residues. In DNA, the CDR3 is TGTGCCACCAGCAGAGATCAGTGGACTAGATACACCGGGGAGCTGTTTTTT. The encoded protein is CATSRDQWTRYTGELFF.

The chain recombines TRBV5-6 with TRBJ2-5, with 9 bases fitting TRBD2. Germline loops: CDR1 SGHDT, CDR2 YYEEEE. The CDR3 consists of 18 residues. V lost 4 bases and J lost 1; bases outside the gene matches: 14. The CDR3 region is CASSLAASGLAFQETQYF. In DNA form, the CDR3 reads TGTGCCAGCAGCCTGGCTGCCTCGGGACTAGCATTCCAAGAGACCCAGTACTTC.

This clone has a single count. The chain joins TRBV5-1 to TRBJ2-1; tentatively, D is TRBD1 or TRBD2 (5 bases each). V lost 4 bases and J lost 6, with 5 bases in between. Germline CDR1 reads SGHRS; CDR2 reads YFSETQ. The CDR3 runs 11 residues. CDR3 region: CASSGGNEQFF. In DNA form, the CDR3 reads TGCGCCAGCAGCGGGGGCAATGAGCAGTTCTTC.

The DNA of the CDR3 is TGCGCCAGCAGCCAATCCCAAGCGGGAGGGACCTCAGATACGCAGTATTTT. Its protein is CASSQSQAGGTSDTQYF. The rearrangement uses TRBV4-3 and TRBJ2-3, with 10 bases lining up with TRBD2. Looked up from germline, CDR1 is LGHNA and CDR2 is YSLEER. The CDR3 sequence is 17 residues long. V was pared by 2 bases and J by 4 bases, with 9 bases of the junction left unmatched.

CDR3: CASRTPQTYEQYF. The CDR3 DNA reads as TGTGCCAGTAGGACCCCACAGACCTACGAGCAGTACTTC. The rearrangement uses TRBV6-5 and TRBJ2-7; no reliable D call. Germline CDR1 reads MNHEY; CDR2 reads SVGAGI. V gave up 9 bases and J gave up 2 bases, with 14 bases separating them. The CDR3 contains 13 residues.

Concerning this clone itself: The sample contains more than one DNA sequence encoding this CDR3. The chain has TRBV6-5 and TRBJ2-2; 13 bases are a match to TRBD2. The trim removed 5 bases at V and 4 bases at J, leaving 1 base unmatched. CDR1 is MNHEY and CDR2 is SVGAGI in the germline V gene. The CDR3 runs 15 residues. DNA for the CDR3: TGTGCCAGCAGTCGGACTAGCGGGAGCACCGGGGAGCTGTTTTTT. Translating gives CASSRTSGSTGELFF.

The rearrangement links TRBV6-5 to TRBJ2-2; D is possibly TRBD2 (5 bases). The CDR3 loop spans 15 amino acids. The V end lost 5 bases, the J end lost 4 bases, and 14 bases lay between the germline ends. The germline V gene has CDR1 MNHEY and CDR2 SVGAGI. The CDR3 spells CASSITTGITGELFF. In DNA form, the CDR3 reads TGTGCCAGCAGTATTACTACGGGGATCACCGGGGAGCTGTTTTTT.

Regarding this clone: Other DNA sequences from this sample encode an identical CDR3 as well. The V call is TRBV6-5, the J call TRBJ2-2; 8 positions match TRBD1. Germline V gives CDR1 MNHEY, CDR2 SVGAGI. The CDR3 runs to 15 residues. Trimming cost V 4 bases and J 7 bases; bases outside gene matches: 8. This CDR3 reads CASSSGQGAGGELFF. CDR3 DNA: TGTGCCAGCAGTTCAGGACAGGGTGCGGGCGGGGAGCTGTTTTTT.

This clone was detected once. The chain employs TRBV12-5 and TRBJ2-7; D is possibly TRBD1 or TRBD2 (5 bases each). This CDR3 is 15 amino acids long. V was shortened by 1 base and J by 1 base, with 11 bases between the two germline ends. Germline CDR1 is LGHNT and CDR2 is FRNRAP. CDR3 nucleotides: TGTGCTAGTGGTTTGGGCCGGGACGGGTCCTACGAGCAGTACTTC. This gives the protein CASGLGRDGSYEQYF.

The chain employs TRBV9 and TRBJ2-7; D tentatively fits TRBD1 or TRBD2 (5 bases each). The ends were cut back, 4 bases at V and 0 bases at J, with 11 bases in the middle. Germline CDR1 is SGDLS and CDR2 is YYNGEE. This CDR3 region has 14 residues. The CDR3 region is CASSLGTPSYEQYF. CDR3 nucleotide sequence: TGTGCCAGCAGCCTGGGGACGCCCTCCTACGAGCAGTACTTC. Drawing the rest from reference TRBV9 and TRBJ2-7, the complete variable domain is DSGVTQTPKHLITATGQRVTLRCSPRSGDLSVYWYQQSLDQGLQFLIQYYNGEERAKGNILERFSAQQFPDLHSELNLSSLELGDSALYFCASSLGTPSYEQYFGPGTRLTVT.

The J gene is TRBJ2-5, the V gene TRBV7-9; 8 bases align to TRBD2. Germline V gives CDR1 SEHNR, CDR2 FQNEAQ (reference sequence). The V gene end was trimmed by 5 bases and the J gene end by 4 bases; junction bases not matched to a gene: 9. This CDR3 contains 15 residues. The CDR3 reads CASSTSGLGVETQYF. The CDR3 coding sequence is TGTGCCAGCAGCACATCGGGACTAGGTGTAGAGACCCAGTACTTC.

The rearrangement uses TRBV2 and TRBJ2-7; 10 bases align to TRBD1. Germline V CDR1 and CDR2: SNHLY, FYNNEI. The CDR3 spans 16 residues. With 4 bases clipped from V and 4 bases from J, the junction kept 10 bases outside the gene matches. The CDR3 DNA reads as TGTGCCAGCAGTGGGGGACCCGGGACAGGGGTGTACGAGCAGTACTTC. Translating it yields CASSGGPGTGVYEQYF.